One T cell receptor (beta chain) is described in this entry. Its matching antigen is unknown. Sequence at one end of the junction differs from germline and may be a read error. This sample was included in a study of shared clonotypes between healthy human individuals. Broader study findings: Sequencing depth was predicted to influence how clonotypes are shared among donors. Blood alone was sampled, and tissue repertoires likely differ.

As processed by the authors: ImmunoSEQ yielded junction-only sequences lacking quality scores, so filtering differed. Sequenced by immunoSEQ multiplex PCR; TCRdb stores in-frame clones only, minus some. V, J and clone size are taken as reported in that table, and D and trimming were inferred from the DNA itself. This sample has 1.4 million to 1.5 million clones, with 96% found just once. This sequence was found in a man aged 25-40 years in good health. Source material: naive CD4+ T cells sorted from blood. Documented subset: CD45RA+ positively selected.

CDR3 bases: TGTGCCAGCAGGGAAGGCGGGACAGGGAATGAAAAACTGTTTTTT. It translates to CASREGGTGNEKLFF. The V and J genes are TRBV6-1 and TRBJ1-4, with 9 bases lining up with TRBD1. Germline V gene sequence: CDR1 MNHNS, CDR2 SASEGT. The CDR3 totals 15 residues.